There are a few counts of the clone carrying this TCR beta chain. V was trimmed by 5 bases and J by 7 bases, leaving 22 bases between them. CDR3 length: 16 residues. Per germline, CDR1 SEHNR and CDR2 FQNEAQ (reference sequence). This sample was included in a study of regulatory T cells in long-lasting Graves disease. TCR beta libraries were built with iRepertoire HTBI primers and Arm-PCR of CDR3 regions. TCRdb recomputed calls from the multiplex PCR reads with MiXCR, one row per CDR3 protein. The sample consists of roughly 410,000 distinct CDR3 sequences, about 15% of them appearing once. Documented time point: newly diagnosed GD, antithyroid drugs for less than 3 months. RNA from PBMCs was the source of the TCR library. The same data also contributed to another study, on T cells in Graves' hyperthyroidism and ophthalmopathy.

The sequences come from peripheral blood mononuclear cells (PBMCs), collected at new diagnosis, from a patient treated with antithyroid drugs. V usage is TRBV7-9 and J usage is TRBJ2-3; D might be TRBD1 or TRBD2, each matching 5 bases. The TCR comes from a woman aged 40 to 55 with Graves disease. In nucleotides, the CDR3 is TGTGCCAGCAGCCCTGAGGCCGGGGCCTATCGGTATACGCAGTATTTT. Amino acids: CASSPEAGAYRYTQYF.